Shown below are 14 T cell receptor beta chains from a single sample sequenced in a study of Ad26.COV2.S vaccination and SARS-CoV-2 variants. Stated treatment: over 15 received Ad26.COV2.S at low or high dose, single or two shots; roughly five received placebo; per-sample allocation not given. The samples date from day 63 after the first vaccine or placebo injection. Produced via immunoSEQ multiplex PCR; TCRdb's table is partial and in-frame only. Here the sample spans about 400,000 clones, around 82% being singletons. The sequencing here drew on peripheral blood, taken in a trial of Ad26.COV2.S vaccine versus placebo. These receptors originate from a person aged 18-60 years who received the Ad26.COV2.S COVID-19 vaccine or a placebo.

This clone has more than one count but fewer than ten. The CDR3 bases are TGTGCCAGCAGCCTGACAGGTTATGACGGGGAGCTGTTTTTT. Protein sequence: CASSLTGYDGELFF. The rearrangement joins TRBV7-2 to TRBJ2-2; D is perhaps TRBD1 (6 bases). CDR1 and CDR2 (germline): SGHTA, FQGNSA. Trimming removed 5 bases from V and 7 bases from J, with 14 bases in between. This CDR3 is built from 14 residues. The variable domain in full, with the rest retrieved from reference TRBV7-2 and TRBJ2-2, is GAGVSQSPSNKVTEKGKDVELRCDPISGHTALYWYRQSLGQGLEFLIYFQGNSAPDKSGLPSDRFSAERTGGSVSTLTIQRTQQEDSAVYLCASSLTGYDGELFFGEGSRLTVL.

The chain employs TRBV4-3 and TRBJ2-2, with D perhaps TRBD1 (6 bases). CDR3 size: 16 residues. In germline, CDR1 is LGHNA, CDR2 YSLEER. The V end was cut by 0 bases, the J end by 5 bases, with 13 bases between. CDR3 amino acids: CASSQDRDTRTGELFF. The CDR3 DNA is TGCGCCAGCAGCCAAGATCGGGACACGAGGACCGGGGAGCTGTTTTTT.

The rearrangement links TRBV18 to TRBJ2-7; a weak D match, TRBD1 (5 bases). CDR3 size: 12 residues. V was cut by 3 bases and J by 6 bases, with 9 bases left in between. The germline V gene has CDR1 KGHSH and CDR2 LQKENI. CDR3 sequence: CASSPDSSEQYF. Written as DNA, the CDR3 is TGTGCCAGCTCACCTGACAGTAGCGAGCAGTACTTC.

The V call is TRBV11-1, the J call TRBJ1-2; D is possibly TRBD1 (6 bases). Germline loops: CDR1 SGHAT, CDR2 FQDESV (reference sequence). This CDR3 spans 13 amino acids. Trimming took 6 bases from V and 3 from J, leaving 11 bases between them. CDR3 sequence reads: CASSLDSYYGYTF. The CDR3 DNA reads TGTGCCAGCAGTTTGGACAGCTACTATGGCTACACCTTC.

The genes are TRBV7-9 and TRBJ2-7, with a possible D match to TRBD1 (5 bases). CDR3 length equals 14 residues. The germline V gene has CDR1 SEHNR and CDR2 FQNEAQ (reference sequence). Deletions cut 1 base from V and 3 bases from J, with 10 bases between. The CDR3 protein is CASSLGTNYYEQYF. As DNA, the CDR3 is TGTGCCAGCAGCTTAGGGACAAATTACTACGAGCAGTACTTC. Looking up the rest from reference TRBV7-9 and TRBJ2-7 gives the full variable domain: DTGVSQNPRHKITKRGQNVTFRCDPISEHNRLYWYRQTLGQGPEFLTYFQNEAQLEKSRLLSDRFSAERPKGSFSTLEIQRTEQGDSAMYLCASSLGTNYYEQYFGPGTRLTVT.

In this sample, this clone turned up a few times. This sequence joins TRBV7-3 and TRBJ2-2; the match to TRBD2 covers 7 bases. The CDR3 is 17 residues long. Germline V lookup: CDR1 SGHTA, CDR2 FQGTGA. The trim removed 4 bases at V and 4 bases at J, leaving 12 bases unmatched. The CDR3 coding sequence is TGTGCCAGCAGCTGCCCTTCCCGGGGGGTCTGCACCGGGGAGCTGTTTTTT. Encoded protein: CASSCPSRGVCTGELFF.

The V and J genes are TRBV15 and TRBJ2-2; D might be TRBD1 (5 bases). Germline V gene lookup returns CDR1 LNHNV and CDR2 YYDKDF (reference sequence). V dropped 5 bases and J dropped 0 bases, with 7 bases sitting between them. The CDR3 spans 14 residues. CDR3 residues: CATSGAANTGELFF. The CDR3 nucleotides read TGTGCCACCAGCGGGGCAGCGAACACCGGGGAGCTGTTTTTT.

Ten or more counts support this clone. The rearrangement joins TRBV4-2 to TRBJ2-2, with D possibly matching TRBD2 (5 bases). Germline CDR1 is LGHNA and CDR2 is YNFKEQ. The CDR3 runs 15 residues. Trimming stripped 0 bases from V and 7 bases from J, with 12 bases between. The CDR3 coding sequence is TGTGCCAGCAGCCAAGAAGGTCCGGGGAGCGGGGAGCTGTTTTTT. Its translation is CASSQEGPGSGELFF.

The chain joins TRBV11-2 to TRBJ1-4, with D hard to call. The V and J ends lost 1 base and 0 bases respectively, with 18 bases between them. Per the germline V gene, CDR1 is SGHAT and CDR2 is FQNNGV. This CDR3 spans 19 amino acids. CDR3 in amino acids: CASSLAVGSLTATNEKLFF. The CDR3 DNA reads TGTGCCAGCAGCTTAGCCGTGGGCAGTCTTACTGCAACTAATGAAAAACTGTTTTTT.

J is TRBJ1-1 and V is TRBV19, with 7 bases lining up with TRBD1. Per germline, CDR1 LNHDA and CDR2 SQIVND (reference sequence). V was clipped by 6 bases and J by 6 bases; unmatched bases: 4. CDR3 length: 12 residues. The CDR3 is CASRTGPAEAFF. Here the CDR3 DNA reads TGTGCCAGTAGGACAGGGCCGGCTGAAGCTTTCTTT.

The chain is built from TRBV28 and TRBJ1-5; 7 bases fit TRBD1. Trimming cost V 4 bases and J 6 bases; bases outside gene matches: 6. From germline, CDR1 is MDHEN and CDR2 SYDVKM. The CDR3 is 14 amino acids. CDR3 nucleotide sequence: TGTGCCAGCAGTTCAGCAGGGGGGAGTCAGCCCCAGCATTTT. It codes for CASSSAGGSQPQHF.

The rearrangement joins TRBV5-1 to TRBJ1-2; 9 bases line up with TRBD1. This CDR3 region has 13 residues. Germline CDR1 reads SGHRS; CDR2 reads YFSETQ. V dropped 4 bases and J dropped 6; count of bases not matched to a gene: 4. The CDR3 bases are TGCGCCAGCAGCCCACAGGGGGCGGATGGCTACACCTTC. It encodes CASSPQGADGYTF.

This chain uses TRBV11-3 with TRBJ2-1, with TRBD2 matching over 12 bases. The J segment lost 5 bases and the V segment lost 0 bases, leaving 8 bases of the junction unmatched. CDR1 is SGHNT, CDR2 YENEEA, per germline. The CDR3 runs 18 residues. The CDR3 DNA sequence: TGTGCCAGCAGCTTAGAGGGAGGCAGACTAGCGGGAGACAATGAGCAGTTCTTC. It codes for CASSLEGGRLAGDNEQFF.

The chain joins TRBV3-1 (or the pseudogene TRBV3-2) to TRBJ2-4; 7 nucleotides line up with TRBD1. The CDR3 runs to 16 residues. Germline CDR1 reads LGHDT; CDR2 reads YNNKEL (reference sequence). With V trimmed by 4 bases and J by 3 bases, 9 bases remained unmatched. CDR3 sequence (DNA): TGTGCCAGCAGCCCCCAGGGGGTCGAGGGCAAAAACATTCAGTACTTC. Protein sequence: CASSPQGVEGKNIQYF.